This T cell receptor (beta chain) was sequenced during a study of PD-1 blockade in classical Hodgkin lymphoma. Overall study results and limits: Complete responders' diversity at baseline resembled that of newly diagnosed patients.

Patients all relapsed after autologous stem cell transplantation, and there was variation in brentuximab vedotin exposure. The assay was immunoSEQ multiplex PCR, and TCRdb's table has in-frame clones only and misses some. This sample has 10,000 or so clones; about three quarters occur once, and the top ten carry about 26%. As to this clone: What it recognizes is unknown.

The sequence was obtained from a human donor with classical Hodgkin lymphoma. The starting material was peripheral blood mononuclear cells (PBMCs), obtained at baseline.

The CDR3 is CASSVADGAAYEQYF. CDR3 sequence (DNA): TGTGCCAGCAGCGTAGCTGACGGTGCCGCCTACGAGCAGTACTTC. This rearrangement joins TRBV9 to TRBJ2-7; no reliable D call. This CDR3 has 15 amino acids. CDR1 and CDR2 (germline): SGDLS, YYNGEE. Trimming cost V 0 bases and J 2 bases, with 12 bases left between them.